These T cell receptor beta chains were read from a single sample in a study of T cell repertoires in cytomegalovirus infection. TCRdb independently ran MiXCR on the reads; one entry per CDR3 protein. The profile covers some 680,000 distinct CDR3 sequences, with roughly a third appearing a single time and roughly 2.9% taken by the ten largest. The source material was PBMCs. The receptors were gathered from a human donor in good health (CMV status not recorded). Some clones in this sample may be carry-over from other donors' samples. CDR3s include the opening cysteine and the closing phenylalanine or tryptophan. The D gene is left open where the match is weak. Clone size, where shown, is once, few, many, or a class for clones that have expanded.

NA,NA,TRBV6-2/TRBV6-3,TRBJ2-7,CASSYTRGPSYEQYF,TGTGCCAGCAGTTACACTCGGGGCCCATCCTACGAGCAGTACTTC
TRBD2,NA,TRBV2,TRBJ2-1,CASSDPTSGRFRNEQFF,TGTGCCAGCAGTGACCCGACTAGCGGGAGGTTTCGGAATGAGCAGTTCTTC
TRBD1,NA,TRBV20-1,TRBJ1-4,CSARAPGQQGEKLFF,TGCAGTGCTAGAGCGCCGGGACAGCAAGGTGAAAAACTGTTTTTT
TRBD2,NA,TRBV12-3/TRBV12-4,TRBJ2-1,CASSLEGPGVDPGGQFF,TGTGCCAGCAGTTTAGAAGGACCGGGAGTCGATCCGGGGGGGCAGTTCTTC
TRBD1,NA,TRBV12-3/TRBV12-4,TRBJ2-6,CASSQGQGWANVLTF,TGTGCCAGCAGCCAGGGACAGGGGTGGGCCAACGTCCTGACTTTC
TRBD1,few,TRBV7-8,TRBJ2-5,CASSPYSRDRVSGLETQYF,TGTGCCAGCAGTCCTTACTCCCGGGACAGGGTATCGGGGTTGGAGACCCAGTACTTC
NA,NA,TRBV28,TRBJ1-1,CASNRLREGTEAFF,TGTGCCAGCAATCGGTTGAGGGAAGGTACTGAAGCTTTCTTT
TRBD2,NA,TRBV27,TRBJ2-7,CASSLRAGGRYEQYF,TGTGCCAGCAGTTTACGGGCGGGAGGGCGGTACGAGCAGTACTTC
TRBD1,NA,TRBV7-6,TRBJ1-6,CASNPGQGNSPLHF,TGTGCCAGCAACCCGGGACAGGGGAATTCACCCCTCCACTTT
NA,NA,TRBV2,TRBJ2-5,CAGWGAELQETQYF,TGTGCCGGATGGGGAGCGGAGCTCCAAGAGACCCAGTACTTC
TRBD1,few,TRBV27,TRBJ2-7,CASSRDRGFYEQYF,TGTGCCAGCAGTCGGGACAGGGGTTTCTACGAGCAGTACTTC
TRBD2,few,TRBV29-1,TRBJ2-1,CSVEGTSGIWEQFF,TGCAGCGTTGAAGGGACTAGCGGGATTTGGGAGCAGTTCTTC
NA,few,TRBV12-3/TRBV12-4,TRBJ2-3,CASSPTLQGDTQYF,TGTGCCAGCAGCCCAACCCTCCAGGGAGATACGCAGTATTTT
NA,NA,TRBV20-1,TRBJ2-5,CSATTGIAQDTQYF,TGCAGTGCGACAACAGGGATCGCGCAAGATACCCAGTACTTC
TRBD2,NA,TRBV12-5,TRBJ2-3,CASGLGLTGGGTDTQYF,TGTGCTAGTGGTTTGGGTTTAACCGGGGGGGGCACAGATACGCAGTATTTT
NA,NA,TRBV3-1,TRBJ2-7,CASSQQNYEQYF,TGTGCCAGCAGCCAACAAAACTACGAGCAGTACTTC
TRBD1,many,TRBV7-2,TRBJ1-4,CASSAGGTGDEKLFF,TGTGCCAGCAGCGCGGGCGGGACAGGGGATGAAAAACTGTTTTTT
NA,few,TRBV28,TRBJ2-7,CASREQGSYEQYF,TGTGCCAGCAGGGAACAGGGCTCCTACGAGCAGTACTTC
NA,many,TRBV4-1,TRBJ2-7,CASSQGNEQYF,TGCGCCAGCAGCCAGGGTAACGAGCAGTACTTC
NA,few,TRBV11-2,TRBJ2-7,CASSLVVRAEQYF,TGTGCCAGCAGCTTAGTGGTCCGGGCCGAGCAGTACTTC
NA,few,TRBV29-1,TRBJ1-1,CSVWWGGGLQAFF,TGCAGCGTTTGGTGGGGAGGAGGCTTACAAGCTTTCTTT
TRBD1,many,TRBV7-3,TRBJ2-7,CASSLTGQGSSYEQYF,TGTGCCAGCAGCTTAACGGGACAGGGGAGCTCCTACGAGCAGTACTTC
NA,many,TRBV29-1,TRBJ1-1,CSGSGESGTEAFF,TGCAGCGGCTCAGGGGAGAGCGGCACTGAAGCTTTCTTT
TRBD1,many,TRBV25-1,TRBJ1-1,CASRKDRVNTEAFF,TGTGCCAGCAGAAAGGACAGGGTGAACACTGAAGCTTTCTTT
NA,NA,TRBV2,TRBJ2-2,CASSVGPRGPNTGELFF,TGTGCCAGCAGTGTGGGGCCAAGGGGCCCGAACACCGGGGAGCTGTTTTTT
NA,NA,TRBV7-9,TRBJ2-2,CASWPRQVDTGELFF,TGTGCCAGCTGGCCGAGACAGGTGGACACCGGGGAGCTGTTTTTT
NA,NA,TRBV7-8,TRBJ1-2,CASSLANQGYTF,TGTGCCAGCAGCTTGGCTAATCAAGGCTACACCTTC
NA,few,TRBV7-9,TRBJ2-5,CASSWDKGQETQYF,TGTGCCAGCAGCTGGGACAAGGGACAAGAGACCCAGTACTTC
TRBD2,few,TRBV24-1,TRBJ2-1,CATSSGLGSSGEQFF,TGTGCCACCAGTTCGGGACTAGGCTCCTCTGGTGAGCAGTTCTTC
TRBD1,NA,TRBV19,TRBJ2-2,CASSMGQGSGELFF,TGTGCCAGTAGTATGGGACAGGGGTCCGGGGAGCTGTTTTTT
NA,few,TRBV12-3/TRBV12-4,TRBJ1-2,CASTSGGLFLANYGYTF,TGTGCCAGCACCTCCGGGGGCCTTTTCCTCGCCAACTATGGCTACACCTTC
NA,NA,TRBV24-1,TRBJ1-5,CATSDLDGNSNQPQHF,TGTGCCACCAGTGATTTGGACGGGAATAGCAATCAGCCCCAGCATTTT
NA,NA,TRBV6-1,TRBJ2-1,CASRFGSYNEQFF,TGTGCCAGCAGATTTGGTTCCTACAATGAGCAGTTCTTC
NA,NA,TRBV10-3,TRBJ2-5,CAISADRETQYF,TGTGCCATCAGTGCCGACCGAGAGACCCAGTACTTC
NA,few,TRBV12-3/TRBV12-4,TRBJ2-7,CASSFEDSYEQYF,TGTGCCAGCAGTTTTGAGGACTCCTACGAGCAGTACTTC
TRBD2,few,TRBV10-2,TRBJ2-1,CASTPRRDYSYNEQFF,TGCGCCAGCACCCCTCGAAGGGACTACTCCTACAATGAGCAGTTCTTC
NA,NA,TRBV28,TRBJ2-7,CASSSPQGLWEQYF,TGTGCCAGCAGTTCTCCCCAGGGTCTCTGGGAGCAGTACTTC
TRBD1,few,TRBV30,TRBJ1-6,CAWSLTGGPLHF,TGTGCCTGGAGCCTAACAGGGGGCCCCCTCCACTTT
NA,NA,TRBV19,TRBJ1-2,CASSPPTGISHGYTF,TGTGCCAGTAGTCCTCCTACAGGGATCTCGCATGGCTACACCTTC
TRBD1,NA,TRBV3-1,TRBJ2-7,CASSQGGIRTGVVEQYF,TGTGCCAGCAGCCAAGGTGGAATAAGGACAGGGGTTGTCGAGCAGTACTTC
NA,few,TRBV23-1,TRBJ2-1,CASSLEEVGAIDSGHNEQFF,TGCGCCAGCAGTCTTGAAGAGGTTGGGGCGATCGACTCAGGGCACAATGAGCAGTTCTTC
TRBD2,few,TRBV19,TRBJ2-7,CASSIRPSGPYEQYF,TGTGCCAGTAGTATTCGGCCTAGCGGGCCCTACGAGCAGTACTTC
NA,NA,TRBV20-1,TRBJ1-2,CSAATEGYTF,TGCAGTGCCGCGACGGAAGGCTACACCTTC
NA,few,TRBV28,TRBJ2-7,CASSSTSSSSYEQYF,TGTGCCAGCAGTTCCACATCCTCCTCCTCCTACGAGCAGTACTTC
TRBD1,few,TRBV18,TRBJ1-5,CASSPFGRGGNQPQHF,TGTGCCAGCTCACCATTCGGCAGGGGGGGCAATCAGCCCCAGCATTTT
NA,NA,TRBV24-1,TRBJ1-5,CATSDTQGSDQPQHF,TGTGCCACCAGTGACACCCAGGGGTCAGATCAGCCCCAGCATTTT
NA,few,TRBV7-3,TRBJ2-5,CASSPTGPRDHETQYF,TGTGCCAGCAGCCCGACGGGGCCCCGGGACCATGAGACCCAGTACTTC
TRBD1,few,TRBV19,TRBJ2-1,CASSIGQGNEQFF,TGCGCCAGCAGCATTGGACAGGGAAATGAGCAGTTCTTC
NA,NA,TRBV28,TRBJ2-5,CASDLGGTQYF,TGTGCCAGCGACCTAGGGGGGACCCAGTACTTC
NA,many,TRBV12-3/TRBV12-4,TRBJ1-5,CASSWTASNQPQHF,TGTGCCAGCAGTTGGACCGCTAGCAATCAGCCCCAGCATTTT
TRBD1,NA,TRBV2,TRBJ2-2,CASSVGQGGTGELFF,TGTGCCAGCAGTGTTGGACAGGGGGGCACCGGGGAGCTGTTTTTT
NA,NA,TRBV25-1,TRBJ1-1,CASSEFGVNTEAFF,TGTGCCAGCAGTGAGTTCGGGGTGAACACTGAAGCTTTCTTT
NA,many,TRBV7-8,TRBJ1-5,CASSPTLGQGRNQPQHF,TGTGCCAGCAGCCCCACCCTCGGGCAGGGGCGCAATCAGCCCCAGCATTTT
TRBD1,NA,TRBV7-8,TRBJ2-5,CASSWDRGQETQYF,TGTGCCAGCAGCTGGGACAGGGGCCAAGAGACCCAGTACTTC